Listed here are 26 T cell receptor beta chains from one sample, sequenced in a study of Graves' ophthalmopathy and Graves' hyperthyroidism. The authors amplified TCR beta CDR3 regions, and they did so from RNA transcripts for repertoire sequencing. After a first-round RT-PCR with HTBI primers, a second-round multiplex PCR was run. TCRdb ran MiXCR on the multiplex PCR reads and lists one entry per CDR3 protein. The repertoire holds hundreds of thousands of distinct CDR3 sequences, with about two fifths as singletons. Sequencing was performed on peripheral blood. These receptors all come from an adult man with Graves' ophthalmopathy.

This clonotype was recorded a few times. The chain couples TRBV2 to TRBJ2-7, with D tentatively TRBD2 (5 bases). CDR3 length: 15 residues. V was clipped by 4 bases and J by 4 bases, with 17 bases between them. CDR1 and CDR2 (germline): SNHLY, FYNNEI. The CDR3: CASSGGGLGYYEQYF. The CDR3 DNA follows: TGTGCCAGCAGTGGAGGCGGGCTAGGGTATTACGAGCAGTACTTC.

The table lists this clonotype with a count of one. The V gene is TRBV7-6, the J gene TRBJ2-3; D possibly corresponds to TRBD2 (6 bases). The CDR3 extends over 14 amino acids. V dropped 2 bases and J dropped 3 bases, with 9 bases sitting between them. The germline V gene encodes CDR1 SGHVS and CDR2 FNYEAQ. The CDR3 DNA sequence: TGTGCCAGCAGCTTAAACGGAGGGACAGATACGCAGTATTTT. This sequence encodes CASSLNGGTDTQYF.

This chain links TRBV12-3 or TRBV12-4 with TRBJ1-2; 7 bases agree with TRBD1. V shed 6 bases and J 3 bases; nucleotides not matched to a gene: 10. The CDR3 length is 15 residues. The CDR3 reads CASRRTGRGDYGYTF. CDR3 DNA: TGTGCCAGCAGAAGGACAGGAAGGGGCGACTATGGCTACACCTTC.

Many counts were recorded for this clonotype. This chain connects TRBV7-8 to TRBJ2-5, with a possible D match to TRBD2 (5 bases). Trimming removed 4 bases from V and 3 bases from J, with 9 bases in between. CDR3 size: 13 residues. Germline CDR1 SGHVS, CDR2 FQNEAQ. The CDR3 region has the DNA TGTGCCAGCAGCTCGCGGGCTGAAGAGACCCAGTACTTC. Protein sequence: CASSSRAEETQYF.

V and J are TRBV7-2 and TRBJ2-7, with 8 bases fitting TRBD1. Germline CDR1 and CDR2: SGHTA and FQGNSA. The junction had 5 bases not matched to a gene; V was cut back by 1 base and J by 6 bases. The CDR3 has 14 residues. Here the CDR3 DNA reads TGTGCCAGCAGCTTAGAGGTCAGGGGGCGCGAGCAGTACTTC. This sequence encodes CASSLEVRGREQYF.

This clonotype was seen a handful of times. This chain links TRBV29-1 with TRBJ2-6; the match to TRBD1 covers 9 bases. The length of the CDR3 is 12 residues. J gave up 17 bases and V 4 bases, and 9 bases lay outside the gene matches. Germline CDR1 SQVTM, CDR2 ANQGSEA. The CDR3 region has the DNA TGCAGCGTTGGGAGGCCGGACAGGGGCTTGACTTTC. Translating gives CSVGRPDRGLTF.

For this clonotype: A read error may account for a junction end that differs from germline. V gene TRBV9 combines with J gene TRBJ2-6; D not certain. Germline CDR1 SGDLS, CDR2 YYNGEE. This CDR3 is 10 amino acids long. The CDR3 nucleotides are TGTGCCAGCAGCGTAGCGGCCAACCCTTTC. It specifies CASSVAANPF.

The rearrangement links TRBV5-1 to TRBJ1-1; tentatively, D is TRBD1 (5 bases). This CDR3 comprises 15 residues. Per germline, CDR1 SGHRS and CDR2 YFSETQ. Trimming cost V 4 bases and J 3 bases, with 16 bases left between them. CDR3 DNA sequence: TGCGCCAGCAGCGCGGACCGATGGGGGGACACTGAAGCTTTCTTT. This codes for CASSADRWGDTEAFF.

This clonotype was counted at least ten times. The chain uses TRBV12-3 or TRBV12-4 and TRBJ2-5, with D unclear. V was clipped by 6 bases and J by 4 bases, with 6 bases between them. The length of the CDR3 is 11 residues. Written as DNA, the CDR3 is TGTGCCAGCAGCTTGTCAGAGACCCAGTACTTC. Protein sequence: CASSLSETQYF.

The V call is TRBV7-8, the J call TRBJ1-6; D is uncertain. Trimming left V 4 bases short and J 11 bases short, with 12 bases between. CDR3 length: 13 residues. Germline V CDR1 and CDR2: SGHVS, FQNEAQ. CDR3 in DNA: TGTGCCAGCAGCTCCTTGGAGACCCCACCCCTCCACTTT. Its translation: CASSSLETPPLHF.

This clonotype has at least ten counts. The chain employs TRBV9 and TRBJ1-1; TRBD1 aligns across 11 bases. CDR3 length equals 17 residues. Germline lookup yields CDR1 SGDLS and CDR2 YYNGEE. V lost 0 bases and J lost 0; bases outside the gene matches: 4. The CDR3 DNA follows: TGTGCCAGCAGCGTAGGGACAGGGGGCACCCTGAACACTGAAGCTTTCTTT. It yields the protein CASSVGTGGTLNTEAFF.

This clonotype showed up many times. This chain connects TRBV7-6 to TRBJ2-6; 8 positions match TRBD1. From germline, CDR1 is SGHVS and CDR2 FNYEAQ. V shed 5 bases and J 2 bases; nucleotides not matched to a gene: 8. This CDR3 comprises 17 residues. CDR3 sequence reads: CASSPRTGLTGANVLTF. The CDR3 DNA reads TGTGCCAGCAGCCCCCGGACAGGGTTAACTGGGGCCAACGTCCTGACTTTC.

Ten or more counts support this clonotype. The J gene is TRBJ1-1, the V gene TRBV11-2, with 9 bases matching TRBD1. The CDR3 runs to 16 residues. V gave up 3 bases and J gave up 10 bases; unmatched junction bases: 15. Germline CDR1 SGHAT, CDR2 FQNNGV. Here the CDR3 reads CASSFRQGGPEGGAFF. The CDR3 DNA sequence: TGTGCCAGCAGCTTTAGACAGGGGGGCCCCGAGGGGGGAGCTTTCTTT.

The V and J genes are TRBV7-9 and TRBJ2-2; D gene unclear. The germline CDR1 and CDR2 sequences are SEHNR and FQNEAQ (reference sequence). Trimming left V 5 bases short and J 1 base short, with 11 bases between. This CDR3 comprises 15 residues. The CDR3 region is CASSLKSGNTGELFF. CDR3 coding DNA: TGTGCCAGCAGCCTAAAATCAGGGAACACCGGGGAGCTGTTTTTT.

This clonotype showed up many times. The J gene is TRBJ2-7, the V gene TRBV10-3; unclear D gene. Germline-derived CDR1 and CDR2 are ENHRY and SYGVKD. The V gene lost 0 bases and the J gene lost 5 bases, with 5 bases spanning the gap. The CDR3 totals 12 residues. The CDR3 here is CAISESIHEQYF. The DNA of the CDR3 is TGTGCCATCAGTGAGTCGATCCACGAGCAGTACTTC.

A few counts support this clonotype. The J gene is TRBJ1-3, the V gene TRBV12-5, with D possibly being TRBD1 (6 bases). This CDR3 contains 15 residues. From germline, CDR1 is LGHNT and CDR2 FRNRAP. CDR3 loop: CASSFQGNSGNTIYF. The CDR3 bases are TGTGCCAGCAGTTTTCAGGGGAACTCTGGAAACACCATATATTTT.

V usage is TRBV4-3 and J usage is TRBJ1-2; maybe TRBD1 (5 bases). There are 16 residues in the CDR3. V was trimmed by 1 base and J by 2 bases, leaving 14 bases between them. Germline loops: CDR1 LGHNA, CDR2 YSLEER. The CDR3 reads CASSQGAGTVNYGYTF. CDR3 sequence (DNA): TGCGCCAGCAGCCAAGGGGCCGGGACGGTGAACTATGGCTACACCTTC.

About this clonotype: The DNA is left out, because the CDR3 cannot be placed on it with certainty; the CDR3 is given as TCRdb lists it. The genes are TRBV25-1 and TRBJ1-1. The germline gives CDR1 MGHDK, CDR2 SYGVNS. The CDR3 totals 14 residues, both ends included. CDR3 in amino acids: CACSARAGNTEAFF.

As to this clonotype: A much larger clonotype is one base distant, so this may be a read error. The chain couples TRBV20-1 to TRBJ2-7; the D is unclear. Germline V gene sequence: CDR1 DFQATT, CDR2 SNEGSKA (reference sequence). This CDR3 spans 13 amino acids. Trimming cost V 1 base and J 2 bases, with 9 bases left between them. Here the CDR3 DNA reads TGCAGTGCTAGAGTTGCGTCAGCCTACGAGCAGTACTTC. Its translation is CSARVASAYEQYF.

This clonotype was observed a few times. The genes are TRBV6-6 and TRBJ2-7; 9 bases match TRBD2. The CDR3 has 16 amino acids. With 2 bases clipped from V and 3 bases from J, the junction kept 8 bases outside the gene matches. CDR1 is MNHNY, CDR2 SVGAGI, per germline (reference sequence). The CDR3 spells CASSYTRLAVLYEQYF. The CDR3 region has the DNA TGTGCCAGCAGTTACACCCGACTAGCGGTCCTCTACGAGCAGTACTTC.

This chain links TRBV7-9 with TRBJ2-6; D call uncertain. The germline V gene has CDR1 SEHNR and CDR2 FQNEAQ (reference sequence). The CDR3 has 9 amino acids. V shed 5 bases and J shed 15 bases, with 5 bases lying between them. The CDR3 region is CASSQHLTF. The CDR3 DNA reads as TGTGCCAGCAGCCAACACCTGACTTTC.

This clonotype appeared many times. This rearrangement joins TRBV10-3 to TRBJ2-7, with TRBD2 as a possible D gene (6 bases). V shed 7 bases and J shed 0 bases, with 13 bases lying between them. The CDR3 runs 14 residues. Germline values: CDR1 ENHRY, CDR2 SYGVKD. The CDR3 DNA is TGTGCCATCAAATTAGCGGAGAGCTCCTACGAGCAGTACTTC. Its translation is CAIKLAESSYEQYF.

The CDR3 here is CASTQQETQHF. CDR3 DNA: TGTGCCAGCACCCAACAAGAGACCCAGCATTTT. The rearrangement uses TRBV2 and TRBJ1-5; D ambiguous. CDR1 SNHLY and CDR2 FYNNEI come from the germline V gene. CDR3 length: 11 residues. Trimming cost V 7 bases and J 11 bases, with 12 bases left between them.

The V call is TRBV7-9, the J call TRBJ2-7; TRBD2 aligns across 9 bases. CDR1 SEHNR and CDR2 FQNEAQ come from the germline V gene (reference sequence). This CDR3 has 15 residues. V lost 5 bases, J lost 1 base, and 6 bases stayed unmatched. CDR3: CASSGGLAGSYEQYF. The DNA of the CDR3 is TGTGCCAGCAGCGGAGGGCTAGCGGGGTCCTACGAGCAGTACTTC.

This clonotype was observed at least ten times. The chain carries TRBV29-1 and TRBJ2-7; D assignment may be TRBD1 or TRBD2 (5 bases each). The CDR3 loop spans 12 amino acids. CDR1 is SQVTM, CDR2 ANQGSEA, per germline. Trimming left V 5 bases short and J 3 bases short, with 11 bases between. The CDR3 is CSVLRGGYEQYF. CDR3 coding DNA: TGCAGCGTTCTCCGGGGCGGCTACGAGCAGTACTTC.

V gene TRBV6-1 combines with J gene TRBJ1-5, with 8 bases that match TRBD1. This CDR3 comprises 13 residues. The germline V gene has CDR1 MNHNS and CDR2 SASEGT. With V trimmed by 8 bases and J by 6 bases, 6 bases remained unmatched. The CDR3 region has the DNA TGTGCCAGCGCCGACAGGGGTAGTCAGCCCCAGCATTTT. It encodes CASADRGSQPQHF.